A selection of T cell receptor beta chains follows, all from one sample in a study of sequential checkpoint blockade in melanoma. The method was immunoSEQ multiplex PCR; TCRdb's version includes in-frame clones alone and lacks a portion of them. The table lists around 9,100 clones, 75% of them singletons. This material consisted of CD8+ T cells sorted from blood (inferred from file names), taken from a patient given nivolumab and ipilimumab in sequence. The receptors derive from a human donor with melanoma. CDR3s include the opening cysteine and the closing phenylalanine or tryptophan. Fields, in order: V gene, J gene, CDR3 protein.

TRBV27	TRBJ1-4	CASSRTPEYEKLFF
TRBV27	TRBJ2-2	CASSFGGPDGELFF
TRBV7-6	TRBJ1-3	CASSLQGVTGNTIYF
TRBV29-1	TRBJ2-5	CSVMTSRETQYF
TRBV4-2	TRBJ2-5	CASSQDLGGETQYF
TRBV7-9	TRBJ2-3	CASSLLEAGPGWTDTQYF
TRBV11-2	TRBJ2-1	CASSLAISSGGFPYNEQFF
TRBV4-2	TRBJ2-3	CASSQEWAGGPTDTQYF
TRBV4-2	TRBJ2-3	CASSQDEASGTDTQYF
TRBV5-5	TRBJ1-2	CASSLRQGSYGYTF
TRBV9	TRBJ1-1	CASSPGLQNTEAFF
TRBV6-1	TRBJ2-5	CASTLGAGEVETQYF
TRBV19	TRBJ1-5	CASRAPGFNQPQHF
TRBV2	TRBJ2-3	CASSEAIGDRGRDTQYF
TRBV6-5	TRBJ2-7	CASSVWQYF
TRBV7-8	TRBJ2-5	CASSPNRGDQETQYF
TRBV7-2	TRBJ1-1	CASSPLSGDWTEAFF
TRBV15	TRBJ2-7	CATSRGRQGYEQYF
TRBV5-1	TRBJ2-1	CASSEGLAGEKGEQFF
TRBV9	TRBJ1-1	CASSVDPGMNTEAFF
TRBV19	TRBJ2-1	CASSGGGDYNEQFF
TRBV6-1	TRBJ2-7	CASTLETGGHEQYF
TRBV7-6	TRBJ2-2	CASSLGAGGPGTGELFF
TRBV19	TRBJ2-7	CASSNPRTGGDEQYF
TRBV7-8	TRBJ2-1	CASSPAGGFGNEQFF
TRBV19	TRBJ2-5	CASSTTGLVGETQYF
TRBV4-3	TRBJ1-1	CASTNTGAPEAFF
TRBV14	TRBJ1-5	CASSLQGSDQPQHF
TRBV4-1	TRBJ2-7	CASSPRTGGGSYEQYF
TRBV19	TRBJ1-1	CASSISPVGSEAFF
TRBV15	TRBJ2-1	CATSRLAGGIDEQFF
TRBV7-6	TRBJ2-7	CASSLAPGSYEQYF
TRBV11-2	TRBJ2-7	CASSATSGASYEQYF
TRBV14	TRBJ2-1	CASSKAGQMSIEQFF
TRBV2	TRBJ2-2	CASSPLAGGPTGELFF
TRBV6-1	TRBJ2-7	CASSGETGGSYEQYF
TRBV7-9	TRBJ1-2	CASSQGEADYGYTF
TRBV4-2	TRBJ2-5	CASSQEWASGGETQYF
TRBV25-1	TRBJ2-5	CAPPQGGETQYF
TRBV25-1	TRBJ2-5	CASSDTPRQVEETQYF
TRBV6-1	TRBJ1-2	CASSLQPTEGYTF
TRBV7-9	TRBJ2-7	CASSQDETGQPYEQYF
TRBV7-9	TRBJ2-5	CASSFGRERETQYF
TRBV6-5	TRBJ1-2	CASIRGLYSPYGYTF
TRBV4-3	TRBJ1-2	CASSRETGSGYTF
TRBV7-9	TRBJ1-1	CASSLGGEWKGTEAFF
TRBV2	TRBJ1-1	CASSEGDSLNTEAFF
TRBV7-9	TRBJ1-1	CASSPGQVMNTEAFF
TRBV4-1	TRBJ2-3	CASSQVVAPTDTQYF
TRBV7-7	TRBJ2-1	CASSLPTGAYNEQFF
TRBV4-2	TRBJ2-1	CASSQDTERVTGGQFF
TRBV5-4	TRBJ1-2	CASSSGQGQAYGYTF
TRBV6-1	TRBJ2-7	CASSENSGDPYEQYF